This paragraph reports one T cell receptor beta chain. The antigen it recognizes is unknown. The input lacks base qualities; no much larger clone sits a single base away. TCRbeta CDR3 regions were amplified from genomic DNA using the immunoSEQ Assay, a bias-controlled multiplex PCR. On the study's bioinformatics: The number of nucleated cells in each sample was estimated from the amplification of reference gene primers within the assay. To quantify the absolute abundance of each unique TCRbeta CDR3 rearrangement, sequence reads were collapsed and filtered. For each sample, productive Simpson clonality was calculated by taking the square root of Simpson's diversity index across productive rearrangements. TCRdb took over this immuneACCESS table, retaining in-frame rearrangements with V and J assigned. Such tables are incomplete; in checked studies, under half of the missing clones stem from an unresolved V gene, and the remainder is unexplained. Clone size and the V and J calls come from that table; the DNA yielded D and trimming. For this sample there are roughly 60,000 clones; roughly 80% appear just once. The top ten clones comprise roughly 25% of the sample.

The CDR3 starts with the cysteine, ends with the phenylalanine, and has 15 residues. The CDR3 DNA has 45 bases and is translated from base 1. According to the germline V gene (reference sequence), CDR1 reads LNHNV and CDR2 reads YYDKDF. Cut back by 0 bases and 5 bases, the V and J ends lie 13 bases apart. Collaborating institutions collected whole blood in K2EDTA tubes following their own protocols. Collaborator samples were shipped for TCRbeta analysis as frozen whole blood, isolated PBMCs, or DNA extracted from either sample type. The data derive from a study of blood T cell repertoires in COVID-19 (dated by TCRdb to the early 2020s). With respect to the entire study: Samples covering the acute and convalescent phases of COVID-19 were provided by collaborators in the United States, Italy and Spain. The prospective study material was composed of cDNA or gDNA derived from T cells, B-cell-depleted T cells, or PBMCs. Deeply sampled blood TCRbeta repertoires from subjects exposed to, actively infected with, or recovered from COVID-19 were included in the dataset. A freely available public database, intended as a resource for researchers studying the immune response to SARS-CoV-2, is where the repertoires were released. Samples came from the ongoing ImmuneRACE study (first 160 participants) plus 1,254 subjects from 6 global collaborators. Nearly every sample came with metadata listing a de-identified subject ID, COVID-19 status, age in years and sex. Where available, HLA class I and class II types were obtained from metadata supplied by the sample provider rather than from assay-based typing. What the authors observed across the whole study: How much clinical and demographic metadata was included differed by source and by participant, and the metadata was provided uncurated.

The TCR originated in a human donor in a cohort sampled during active COVID-19. Sequencing used peripheral blood. The chain couples TRBV15 to TRBJ1-2, with the identity of the D gene unclear. The CDR3 protein is CATSRDLQPGYGYTF. The DNA sequence reads TGTGCCACCAGCAGAGATCTCCAGCCGGGATATGGCTACACCTTC.